One sample yielded the 21 T cell receptor beta chains listed below, sequenced in a study of T-cell reconstitution after alpha-beta-depleted transplantation in children. The TCRbeta library was prepared with unique molecular identifiers. Via MiXCR, TCRdb re-called the PCR reads, giving one row per CDR3 protein. This table holds under 250,000 distinct CDR3 sequences, approximately 6.9% found once. Sequencing was performed on PBMCs, taken before TCRalphabeta/CD19-depleted stem cell transplant. The receptors originated from a boy younger than 10 with acute lymphoblastic leukemia, due to receive a stem cell transplant.

This clonotype showed up many times. This sequence joins TRBV7-6 and TRBJ1-2, with D unclear. Trimming removed 5 bases at V and 5 bases at J, with 12 bases between. The CDR3 loop spans 13 amino acids. CDR1 is SGHVS, CDR2 FNYEAQ, per germline. The CDR3 region is CASSMPGTYGYTF. DNA of the CDR3: TGTGCCAGCAGCATGCCGGGAACGTATGGCTACACCTTC.

This clonotype was detected ten times or more. This chain uses TRBV24-1 with TRBJ2-2; D gene unclear. V lost 7 bases and J 6 bases, leaving 5 bases between the germline ends. Germline V gene data show CDR1 as KGHDR and CDR2 as SFDVKD. CDR3 size: 11 residues. Here the CDR3 reads CATRASGELFF. CDR3 coding DNA: TGTGCCACCAGGGCGTCCGGGGAGCTGTTTTTT.

This clonotype was picked up many times. The rearrangement joins TRBV12-3 or TRBV12-4 to TRBJ1-6; no reliable D call. Trimming took 6 bases from V and 13 from J, leaving 13 bases between them. The CDR3 covers 12 residues. The CDR3 coding sequence is TGTGCCAGCAGCCCCTCCGCATCTCCCCTCCACTTT. Amino acids: CASSPSASPLHF.

V and J are TRBV20-1 and TRBJ1-2, with a possible D match to TRBD1 (5 bases). CDR1 is DFQATT and CDR2 is SNEGSKA in the germline V gene (reference sequence). V was trimmed by 1 base and J by 6 bases, leaving 15 bases between them. The CDR3 runs 14 residues. In nucleotides, the CDR3 is TGCAGTGCTAGAGGTACAGGAGGTATAGATGGCTACACCTTC. Its translation: CSARGTGGIDGYTF.

This chain uses TRBV30 with TRBJ2-7; 7 bases match TRBD1. The CDR3 runs to 13 residues. Trimming removed 6 bases from V and 3 bases from J; junction bases left unmatched: 8. Germline CDR1 is GTSNPN and CDR2 is SVGIG (reference sequence). The CDR3 loop is CACKGAMIYEQYF. The DNA for the CDR3 is TGTGCCTGTAAGGGGGCTATGATCTACGAGCAGTACTTC.

V gene TRBV5-1 combines with J gene TRBJ2-3; the match to TRBD2 covers 8 bases. This CDR3 is built from 16 residues. After removal of 5 bases from V and 5 bases from J, the junction contained 13 bases not matched to a gene. Germline assignment: CDR1 SGHRS and CDR2 YFSETQ. This CDR3 is CASSQIIAGSGDTQYF. CDR3 nucleotide sequence: TGCGCCAGCAGTCAGATTATAGCGGGGAGCGGAGATACGCAGTATTTT. The full variable domain, in which reference TRBV5-1 and TRBJ2-3 provide the parts outside the CDR3, is KAGVTQTPRYLIKTRGQQVTLSCSPISGHRSVSWYQQTPGQGLQFLFEYFSETQRNKGNFPGRFSGRQFSNSRSEMNVSTLELGDSALYLCASSQIIAGSGDTQYFGPGTRLTVL.

This clonotype has at least ten counts. The chain employs TRBV7-2 and TRBJ2-5; D gene uncertain. Trimming stripped 3 bases from V and 4 bases from J, with 9 bases between. The CDR3 spans 13 residues. CDR1 is SGHTA, CDR2 FQGNSA, per germline. The CDR3 region has the DNA TGTGCCAGCAGCTTGGCGGCGCTAGAGACCCAGTACTTC. It translates to CASSLAALETQYF.

This clonotype was seen a handful of times. The gene calls are TRBV15 and TRBJ2-1, with no clear D. The CDR3 length is 14 residues. The V gene's germline CDR1 is LNHNV and CDR2 YYDKDF (reference sequence). V lost 0 bases to trimming and J lost 4 bases, with 7 bases between them. This CDR3 reads CATSRDRLYNEQFF. The CDR3 DNA sequence: TGTGCCACCAGCAGAGATAGGCTTTACAATGAGCAGTTCTTC.

The rearrangement uses TRBV20-1 and TRBJ2-7, with 10 bases lining up with TRBD1. Germline-derived CDR1 and CDR2 are DFQATT and SNEGSKA (reference sequence). Trimming at V came to 5 bases and at J to 6 bases, leaving 10 bases not matched to a gene. The CDR3 is 14 amino acids. The CDR3 DNA is TGCAGTGCTGACACGGGACAGGGGAGGCGCGAGCAGTACTTC. Amino acids: CSADTGQGRREQYF.

This clonotype came up a few times. V usage is TRBV7-9 and J usage is TRBJ1-1, with D perhaps TRBD1 (6 bases). In germline, CDR1 is SEHNR, CDR2 FQNEAQ (reference sequence). V was shortened by 6 bases and J by 5 bases, with 16 bases between the two germline ends. This CDR3 contains 14 residues. CDR3 protein: CASRGDGGGTEAFF. For the CDR3, the DNA is TGTGCCAGCAGAGGGGACGGGGGCGGGACTGAAGCTTTCTTT.

This clonotype was observed many times. The gene calls are TRBV6-5 and TRBJ1-3; no clear D. This CDR3 region has 17 residues. V dropped 7 bases and J dropped 0 bases, with 19 bases sitting between them. Germline V gives CDR1 MNHEY, CDR2 SVGAGI. The CDR3 nucleotides read TGTGCCAGCACCGCGCAACCCGGACGCTTCTCTGGAAACACCATATATTTT. Its protein product is CASTAQPGRFSGNTIYF.

Ten or more counts support this clonotype. The chain carries TRBV7-9 and TRBJ2-7; no firm D call. The germline CDR1 and CDR2 sequences are SEHNR and FQNEAQ (reference sequence). V lost 5 bases, J lost 2 bases, and 10 bases lay in between. The CDR3 sequence is 13 residues long. DNA for the CDR3: TGTGCCAGCAGCACCCAGGACGCCTACGAGCAGTACTTC. As protein: CASSTQDAYEQYF. Filled out from reference TRBV7-9 and TRBJ2-7, the complete variable domain reads DTGVSQNPRHKITKRGQNVTFRCDPISEHNRLYWYRQTLGQGPEFLTYFQNEAQLEKSRLLSDRFSAERPKGSFSTLEIQRTEQGDSAMYLCASSTQDAYEQYFGPGTRLTVT.

This clonotype occurred a few times. The CDR3 spells CASSYGTGVYGYTF. CDR3 nucleotides: TGTGCCAGCAGTTACGGGACAGGGGTCTATGGCTACACCTTC. The chain joins TRBV6-5 to TRBJ1-2, with 10 bases that match TRBD1. The V gene's germline CDR1 is MNHEY and CDR2 SVGAGI. Trimming at V came to 2 bases and at J to 4 bases, leaving 1 base not matched to a gene. The CDR3 spans 14 residues.

This chain uses TRBV3-1 with TRBJ1-2; 8 bases map to TRBD1. Germline CDR1 is LGHDT and CDR2 is YNNKEL (reference sequence). This CDR3 comprises 14 residues. Trimming removed 6 bases from V and 2 bases from J; junction bases left unmatched: 5. This chain's CDR3 is CASSQGAGNYGYTF. As DNA, the CDR3 is TGTGCCAGCAGTCAGGGGGCAGGGAACTATGGCTACACCTTC. Full variable domain (missing parts from reference TRBV3-1 and TRBJ1-2): DTAVSQTPKYLVTQMGNDKSIKCEQNLGHDTMYWYKQDSKKFLKIMFSYNNKELIINETVPNRFSPKSPDKAHLNLHINSLELGDSAVYFCASSQGAGNYGYTFGSGTRLTVV.

This clonotype was observed many times. The rearrangement links TRBV11-2 to TRBJ1-1; D gene ambiguous. CDR1 and CDR2 (germline): SGHAT, FQNNGV. The CDR3 spans 14 residues. The ends were cut back, 0 bases at V and 2 bases at J, with 7 bases in the middle. CDR3 region: CASSLDPGNTEAFF. The CDR3 bases are TGTGCCAGCAGCTTAGATCCAGGTAACACTGAAGCTTTCTTT.

This clonotype was seen many times. This sequence joins TRBV20-1 and TRBJ2-1; no firm D call. The CDR3 runs 13 residues. V lost 6 bases and J 6 bases, leaving 15 bases between the germline ends. Per germline, CDR1 DFQATT and CDR2 SNEGSKA (reference sequence). The CDR3 DNA follows: TGCAGTGCCCTCGGGCTGAAGATCAATGAGCAGTTCTTC. Its translation is CSALGLKINEQFF.

This clonotype came up many times. The rearrangement uses TRBV20-1 and TRBJ2-2; 13 bases map to TRBD2. The CDR3 sequence is 15 residues long. Germline CDR1 is DFQATT and CDR2 is SNEGSKA (reference sequence). With 3 bases clipped from V and 4 bases from J, the junction kept 2 bases outside the gene matches. CDR3 sequence reads: CSASRLAGGTGELFF. As DNA, the CDR3 is TGCAGTGCTAGTAGACTAGCGGGAGGCACCGGGGAGCTGTTTTTT.

This clonotype was recorded at least ten times. The chain links TRBV28 to TRBJ2-7; D not certain. Germline V CDR1 and CDR2: MDHEN, SYDVKM. V gave up 10 bases and J gave up 0 bases, with 16 bases separating them. There are 14 residues in the CDR3. CDR3 in amino acids: CATSKLSSSYEQYF. The CDR3 region has the DNA TGTGCCACGTCAAAACTATCGAGCTCCTACGAGCAGTACTTC. Filled out from reference TRBV28 and TRBJ2-7, the complete variable domain reads DVKVTQSSRYLVKRTGEKVFLECVQDMDHENMFWYRQDPGLGLRLIYFSYDVKMKEKGDIPEGYSVSREKKERFSLILESASTNQTSMYLCATSKLSSSYEQYFGPGTRLTVT.

The CDR3 protein is CASSLGQGFSYEQYF. DNA of the CDR3: TGTGCCAGCAGCTTGGGGCAGGGGTTTTCCTACGAGCAGTACTTC. The chain uses TRBV5-4 and TRBJ2-7, with a possible D match to TRBD1 (6 bases). V gave up 0 bases and J gave up 1 base, with 11 bases separating them. There are 15 residues in the CDR3. Germline V CDR1 and CDR2: SGHNT, YYREEE (reference sequence). The variable domain in full, with the rest retrieved from reference TRBV5-4 and TRBJ2-7, is ETGVTQSPTHLIKTRGQQVTLRCSSQSGHNTVSWYQQALGQGPQFIFQYYREEENGRGNFPPRFSGLQFPNYSSELNVNALELDDSALYLCASSLGQGFSYEQYFGPGTRLTVT.

This clonotype has ten or more counts. The V gene is TRBV12-3 or TRBV12-4, the J gene TRBJ2-4, with TRBD1 matching over 9 bases. V trimming: 6 bases; J trimming: 13 bases; junction bases outside the gene matches: 16. This CDR3 region has 15 residues. The CDR3 DNA reads TGTGCCAGCAGACCCGAAGACAGGGGGGACTGGATGCAGTACTTC. The encoded protein is CASRPEDRGDWMQYF.

The chain is built from TRBV27 and TRBJ2-2; 9 nucleotides agree with TRBD1. The CDR3 runs to 15 residues. Germline V CDR1 and CDR2: MNHEY, SMNVEV (reference sequence). Trimming at V came to 6 bases and at J to 5 bases, leaving 7 bases not matched to a gene. This CDR3 is CASSSPGQGTGELFF. CDR3 nucleotide sequence: TGTGCCAGCAGCTCCCCAGGACAGGGGACCGGGGAGCTGTTTTTT.